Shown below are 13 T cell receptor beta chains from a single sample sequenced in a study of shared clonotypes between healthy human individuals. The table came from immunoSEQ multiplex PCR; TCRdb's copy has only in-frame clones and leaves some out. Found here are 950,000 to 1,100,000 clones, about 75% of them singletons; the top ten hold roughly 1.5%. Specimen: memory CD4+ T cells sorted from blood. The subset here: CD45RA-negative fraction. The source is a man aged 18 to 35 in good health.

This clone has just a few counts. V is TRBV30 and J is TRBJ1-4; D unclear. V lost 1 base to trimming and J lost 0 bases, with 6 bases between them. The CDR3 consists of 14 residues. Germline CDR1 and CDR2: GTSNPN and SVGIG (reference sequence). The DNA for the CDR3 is TGTGCCTGGAGTGCCAGAGCAACTAATGAAAAACTGTTTTTT. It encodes CAWSARATNEKLFF.

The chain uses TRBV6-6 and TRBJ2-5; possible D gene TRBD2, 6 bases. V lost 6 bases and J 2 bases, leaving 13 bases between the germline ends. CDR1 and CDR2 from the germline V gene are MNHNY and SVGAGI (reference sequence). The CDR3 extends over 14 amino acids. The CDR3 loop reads CASRGTSVQETQYF. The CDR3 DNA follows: TGTGCCAGCAGAGGGACTTCTGTTCAAGAGACCCAGTACTTC.

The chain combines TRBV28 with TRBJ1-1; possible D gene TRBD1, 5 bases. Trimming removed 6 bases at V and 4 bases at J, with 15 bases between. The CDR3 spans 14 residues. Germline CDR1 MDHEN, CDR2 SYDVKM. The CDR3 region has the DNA TGTGCCAGCAGGCGGGGGGATGGGGGCACTGAAGCTTTCTTT. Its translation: CASRRGDGGTEAFF.

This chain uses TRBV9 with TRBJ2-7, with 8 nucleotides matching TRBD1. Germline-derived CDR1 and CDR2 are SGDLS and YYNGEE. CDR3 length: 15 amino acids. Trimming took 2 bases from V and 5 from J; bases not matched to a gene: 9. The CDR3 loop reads CASSVIPDRGNEQYF. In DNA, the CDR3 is TGTGCCAGCAGCGTCATACCCGACAGGGGCAACGAGCAGTACTTC.

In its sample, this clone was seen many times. CDR3 sequence: CASSAGTDRYEQYF. CDR3 DNA: TGTGCCAGCAGCGCCGGGACAGACCGGTACGAGCAGTACTTC. V gene TRBV11-3 combines with J gene TRBJ2-7, with 7 bases lining up with TRBD1. This CDR3 comprises 14 residues. Germline CDR1 reads SGHNT; CDR2 reads YENEEA. J gave up 4 bases and V 5 bases, and 8 bases lay outside the gene matches.

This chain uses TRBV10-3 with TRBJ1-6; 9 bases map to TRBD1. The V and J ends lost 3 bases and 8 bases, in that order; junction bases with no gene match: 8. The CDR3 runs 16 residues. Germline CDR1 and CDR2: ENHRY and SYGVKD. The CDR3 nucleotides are TGTGCCATCAGTGAACCCGGAAGGACAGGGGATTCACCCCTCCACTTT. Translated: CAISEPGRTGDSPLHF.

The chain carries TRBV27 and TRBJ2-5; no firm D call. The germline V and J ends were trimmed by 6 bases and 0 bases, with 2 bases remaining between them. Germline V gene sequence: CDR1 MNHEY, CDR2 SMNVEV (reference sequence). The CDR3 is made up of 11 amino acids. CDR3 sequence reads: CASRYQETQYF. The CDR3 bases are TGTGCCAGCAGATACCAAGAGACCCAGTACTTC.

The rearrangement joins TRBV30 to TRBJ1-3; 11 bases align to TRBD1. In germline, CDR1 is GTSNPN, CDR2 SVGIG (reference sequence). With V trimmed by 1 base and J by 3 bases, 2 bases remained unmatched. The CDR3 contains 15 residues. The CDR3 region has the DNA TGTGCCTGGAGTGCCGGGACAGGGGGTGGAAACACCATATATTTT. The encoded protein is CAWSAGTGGGNTIYF.

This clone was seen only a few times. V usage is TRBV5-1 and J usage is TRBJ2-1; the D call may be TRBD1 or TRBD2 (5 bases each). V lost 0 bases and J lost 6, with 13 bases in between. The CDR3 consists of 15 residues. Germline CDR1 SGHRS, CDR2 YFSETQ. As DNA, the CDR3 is TGCGCCAGCAGCTTGGGGACACCGAGGGGCAATGAGCAGTTCTTC. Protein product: CASSLGTPRGNEQFF.

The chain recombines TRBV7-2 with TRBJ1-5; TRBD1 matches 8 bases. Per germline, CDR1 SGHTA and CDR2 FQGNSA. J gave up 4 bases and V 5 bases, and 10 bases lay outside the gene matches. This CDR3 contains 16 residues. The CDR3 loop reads CASSTGQGGINQPQHF. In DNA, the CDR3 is TGTGCCAGCAGCACCGGACAGGGTGGAATAAATCAGCCCCAGCATTTT.

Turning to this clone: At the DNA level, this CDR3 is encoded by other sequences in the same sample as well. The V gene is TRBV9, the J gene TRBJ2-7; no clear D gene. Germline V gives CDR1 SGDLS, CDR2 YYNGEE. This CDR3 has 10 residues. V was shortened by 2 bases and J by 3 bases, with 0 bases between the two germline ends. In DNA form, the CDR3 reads TGTGCCAGCAGCGTCTACGAGCAGTACTTC. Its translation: CASSVYEQYF.

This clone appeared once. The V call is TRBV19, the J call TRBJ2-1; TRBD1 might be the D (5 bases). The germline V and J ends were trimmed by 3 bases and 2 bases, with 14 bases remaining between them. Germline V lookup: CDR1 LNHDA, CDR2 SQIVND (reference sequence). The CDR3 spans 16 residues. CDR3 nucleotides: TGTGCCAGTAGTATGTTTCCAGGGCTCGCCTACAATGAGCAGTTCTTC. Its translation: CASSMFPGLAYNEQFF.

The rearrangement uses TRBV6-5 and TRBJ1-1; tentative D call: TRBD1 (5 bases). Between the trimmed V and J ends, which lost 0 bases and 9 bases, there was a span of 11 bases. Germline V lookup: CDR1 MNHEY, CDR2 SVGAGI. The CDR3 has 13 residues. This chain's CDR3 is CASSYSKQGKAFF. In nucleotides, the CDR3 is TGTGCCAGCAGTTACTCGAAGCAGGGTAAAGCTTTCTTT.